A single sample is the source of the 11 T cell receptor beta chains below, sequenced in a study of identical twins. TCRdb re-called the 5' RACE reads through MiXCR, storing one row per CDR3 protein. The sample lists some 600,000 distinct CDR3 sequences, less than 9% occurring once. The data also belong to a second study, concerning yellow fever vaccine responses in identical twins.

The sample taken for sequencing was PBMCs. The receptors originated from a woman aged 18 to 35 in good health.

This clonotype came up many times. The genes are TRBV7-9 and TRBJ2-5; 9 bases agree with TRBD1. V lost 5 bases, J lost 4 bases, and 14 bases stayed unmatched. Germline assignment: CDR1 SEHNR and CDR2 FQNEAQ (reference sequence). CDR3 length: 17 amino acids. The CDR3 loop reads CASSPKTGGGFGETQYF. CDR3 nucleotide sequence: TGTGCCAGCAGCCCGAAGACAGGGGGTGGATTCGGAGAGACCCAGTACTTC. The variable domain in full, with the rest retrieved from reference TRBV7-9 and TRBJ2-5, is DTGVSQNPRHKITKRGQNVTFRCDPISEHNRLYWYRQTLGQGPEFLTYFQNEAQLEKSRLLSDRFSAERPKGSFSTLEIQRTEQGDSAMYLCASSPKTGGGFGETQYFGPGTRLLVL.

This clonotype was seen ten or more times. The junction differs from germline at one of its ends, possibly a read error. The V call is TRBV5-1, the J call TRBJ2-3; 13 bases agree with TRBD2. The CDR3 extends over 16 amino acids. The germline gives CDR1 SGHRS, CDR2 YFSETQ. The CDR3, as DNA: TGTGCCAGCAGCTCGACTAGCGGGGGGAGCACAGATACGCAGTATTTT. It codes for CASSSTSGGSTDTQYF. Filled out from reference TRBV5-1 and TRBJ2-3, the complete variable domain reads KAGVTQTPRYLIKTRGQQVTLSCSPISGHRSVSWYQQTPGQGLQFLFEYFSETQRNKGNFPGRFSGRQFSNSRSEMNVSTLELGDSALYLCASSSTSGGSTDTQYFGPGTRLTVL.

The chain recombines TRBV10-3 with TRBJ2-1, with 9 bases fitting TRBD2. Germline V gene data show CDR1 as ENHRY and CDR2 as SYGVKD. Unmatched junction bases numbered 12, after V lost 8 bases and J lost 10 bases. The CDR3 is 14 residues long. CDR3 in amino acids: CAIGAGGPMGEQFF. The CDR3 nucleotides read TGTGCCATCGGAGCGGGGGGCCCCATGGGGGAGCAGTTCTTC.

The sample holds many counts of this clonotype. V and J are TRBV25-1 and TRBJ2-3; D gene unclear. Germline V gene lookup returns CDR1 MGHDK and CDR2 SYGVNS. This CDR3 is built from 14 residues. V lost 4 bases to trimming and J lost 0 bases, with 8 bases between them. CDR3 in DNA: TGTGCCAGCAGTGTCTCGACAAGCACAGATACGCAGTATTTT. Translation gives CASSVSTSTDTQYF.

In this sample, this clonotype turned up a few times. The chain joins TRBV19 to TRBJ1-2; D gene unclear. Trimming shortened V by 5 bases and J by 3 bases, and 1 base separated the two germline ends. Germline assignment: CDR1 LNHDA and CDR2 SQIVND (reference sequence). The CDR3 consists of 10 residues. CDR3 sequence (DNA): TGTGCCAGTAGTCACTATGGCTACACCTTC. Its protein product is CASSHYGYTF.

The genes are TRBV15 and TRBJ1-1; a weak D match, TRBD1 (6 bases). Trimming removed 2 bases at V and 3 bases at J, with 13 bases between. The CDR3 has 15 amino acids. The germline V gene has CDR1 LNHNV and CDR2 YYDKDF (reference sequence). Here the CDR3 DNA reads TGTGCCACCAGCAGATTGGACAGTTTAGACACTGAAGCTTTCTTT. It encodes CATSRLDSLDTEAFF.

The table lists this clonotype with a few counts. The rearrangement links TRBV6-1 to TRBJ1-5; 9 bases align to TRBD1. The germline CDR1 and CDR2 sequences are MNHNS and SASEGT. The V and J ends lost 6 bases and 2 bases, in that order; junction bases with no gene match: 5. There are 15 residues in the CDR3. In nucleotides, the CDR3 is TGTGCCAGCAGATCCGGGACAGGGCGCAATCAGCCCCAGCATTTT. Encoded protein: CASRSGTGRNQPQHF.

Many counts were recorded for this clonotype. At one end, the junction sequence differs from germline, possibly due to a read error. The rearrangement joins TRBV5-1 to TRBJ1-3; tentatively, D is TRBD1 (5 bases). CDR3 length equals 14 residues. Per the germline V gene, CDR1 is SGHRS and CDR2 is YFSETQ. For the CDR3, the DNA is TGTGCCAGCAGCACAGGCGGGAGTGGAAACACCATATATTTT. It specifies CASSTGGSGNTIYF.

This clonotype was detected only a few times. This chain links TRBV19 with TRBJ2-1; 15 nucleotides align to TRBD2. The CDR3 consists of 15 residues. CDR1 LNHDA and CDR2 SQIVND come from the germline V gene (reference sequence). The junction had 9 bases not matched to a gene; V was cut back by 9 bases and J by 9 bases. The CDR3 is CASAPGTSGRIEQFF. CDR3 in DNA: TGTGCCAGCGCGCCCGGGACTAGCGGGAGGATTGAGCAGTTCTTC.

CDR3 protein: CASTQQSSYEQYF. The CDR3 nucleotides are TGTGCCAGCACTCAGCAGAGCTCCTACGAGCAGTACTTC. The genes are TRBV25-1 and TRBJ2-7, with unresolved D. The germline V and J ends were trimmed by 7 bases and 0 bases, with 10 bases remaining between them. Germline loops: CDR1 MGHDK, CDR2 SYGVNS. The CDR3 totals 13 residues.

This clonotype has just a few counts. A clone one base away is much larger, so this may be a read error. J is TRBJ2-1 and V is TRBV20-1; 7 positions match TRBD2. The CDR3 loop spans 17 amino acids. Germline V gene data show CDR1 as DFQATT and CDR2 as SNEGSKA (reference sequence). CDR3 nucleotide sequence: TGCTGTGCTAGAGATCTCGGCGGGAGACGCTCCTACAATGAGCAGTTCTTC. Its translation: CCARDLGGRRSYNEQFF.